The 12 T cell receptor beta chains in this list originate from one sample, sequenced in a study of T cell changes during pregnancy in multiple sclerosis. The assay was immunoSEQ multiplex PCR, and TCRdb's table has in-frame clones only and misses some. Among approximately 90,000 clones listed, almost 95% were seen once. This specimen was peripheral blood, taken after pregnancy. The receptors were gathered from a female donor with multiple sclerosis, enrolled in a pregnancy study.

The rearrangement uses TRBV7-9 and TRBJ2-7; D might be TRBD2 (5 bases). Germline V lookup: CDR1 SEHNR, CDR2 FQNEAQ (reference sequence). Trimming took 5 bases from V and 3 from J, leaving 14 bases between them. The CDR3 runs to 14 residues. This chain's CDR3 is CASSRIGRDYEQYF. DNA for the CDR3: TGTGCCAGCAGCAGAATAGGACGGGACTACGAGCAGTACTTC.

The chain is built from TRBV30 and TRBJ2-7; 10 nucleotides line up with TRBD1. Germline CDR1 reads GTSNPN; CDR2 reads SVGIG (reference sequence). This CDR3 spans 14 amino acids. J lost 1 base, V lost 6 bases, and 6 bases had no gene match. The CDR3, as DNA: TGTGCCTGTCCGGGACAGGGGAAGTCCTACGAGCAGTACTTC. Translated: CACPGQGKSYEQYF.

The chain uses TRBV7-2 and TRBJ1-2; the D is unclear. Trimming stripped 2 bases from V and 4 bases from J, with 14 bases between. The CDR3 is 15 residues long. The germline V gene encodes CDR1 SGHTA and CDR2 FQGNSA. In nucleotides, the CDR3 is TGTGCCAGCAGCTTAACCAGCGGAGGAGGCTATGGCTACACCTTC. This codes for CASSLTSGGGYGYTF.

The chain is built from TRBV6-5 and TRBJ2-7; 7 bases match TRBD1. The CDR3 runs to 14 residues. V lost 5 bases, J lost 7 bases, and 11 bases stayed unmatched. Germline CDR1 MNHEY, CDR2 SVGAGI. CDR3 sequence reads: CASSNLLRGKEQYF. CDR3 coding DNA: TGTGCCAGCAGTAATCTCCTCAGGGGGAAGGAGCAGTACTTC.

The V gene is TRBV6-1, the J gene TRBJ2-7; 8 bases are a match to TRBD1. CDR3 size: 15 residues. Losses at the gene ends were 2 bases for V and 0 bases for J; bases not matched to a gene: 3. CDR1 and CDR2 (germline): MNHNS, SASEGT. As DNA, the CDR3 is TGTGCCAGCAGTGAACGGGACAGGACCTCCTACGAGCAGTACTTC. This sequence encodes CASSERDRTSYEQYF.

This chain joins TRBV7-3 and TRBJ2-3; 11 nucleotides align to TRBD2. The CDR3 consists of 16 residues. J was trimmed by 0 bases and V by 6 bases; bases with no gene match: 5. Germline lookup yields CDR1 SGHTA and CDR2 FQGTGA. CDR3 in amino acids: CASSLAGGTSTDTQYF. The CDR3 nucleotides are TGTGCCAGCAGTCTAGCGGGGGGTACGAGCACAGATACGCAGTATTTT.

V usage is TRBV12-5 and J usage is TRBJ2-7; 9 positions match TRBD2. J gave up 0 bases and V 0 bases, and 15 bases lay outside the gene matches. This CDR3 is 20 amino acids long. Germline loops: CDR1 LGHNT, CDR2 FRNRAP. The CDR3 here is CASGLVMLGLAGISSYEQYF. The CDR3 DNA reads TGTGCTAGTGGTTTGGTAATGCTAGGCCTAGCGGGAATTTCCTCCTACGAGCAGTACTTC.

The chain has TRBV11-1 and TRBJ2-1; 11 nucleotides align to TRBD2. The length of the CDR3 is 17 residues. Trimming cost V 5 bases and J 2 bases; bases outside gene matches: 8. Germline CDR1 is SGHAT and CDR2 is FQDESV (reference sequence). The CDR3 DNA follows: TGTGCCAGCAGCCTATCCAGACTAGCGGGGACCTACAATGAGCAGTTCTTC. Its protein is CASSLSRLAGTYNEQFF.

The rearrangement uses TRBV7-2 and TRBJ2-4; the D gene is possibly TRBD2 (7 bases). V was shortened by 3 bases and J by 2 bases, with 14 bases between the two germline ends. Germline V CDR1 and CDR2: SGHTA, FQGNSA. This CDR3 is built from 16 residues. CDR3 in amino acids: CASSFGGGGTKNIQYF. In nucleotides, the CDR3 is TGTGCCAGCAGCTTCGGAGGGGGGGGAACCAAAAACATTCAGTACTTC.

CDR3 amino acids: CSVRTSGSTDTQYF. As DNA, the CDR3 is TGCAGCGTTAGGACTAGCGGTAGCACAGATACGCAGTATTTT. This rearrangement joins TRBV29-1 to TRBJ2-3, with 10 bases aligning to TRBD2. The CDR3 loop spans 14 amino acids. With 5 bases clipped from V and 0 bases from J, the junction kept 2 bases outside the gene matches. From germline, CDR1 is SQVTM and CDR2 ANQGSEA.

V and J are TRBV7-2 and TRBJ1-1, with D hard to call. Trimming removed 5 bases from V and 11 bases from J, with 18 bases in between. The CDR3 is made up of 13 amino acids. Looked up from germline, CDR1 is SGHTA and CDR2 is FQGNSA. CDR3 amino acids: CASSPTRDAAAFF. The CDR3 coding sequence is TGTGCCAGCAGCCCAACCCGAGATGCGGCGGCTTTCTTT.

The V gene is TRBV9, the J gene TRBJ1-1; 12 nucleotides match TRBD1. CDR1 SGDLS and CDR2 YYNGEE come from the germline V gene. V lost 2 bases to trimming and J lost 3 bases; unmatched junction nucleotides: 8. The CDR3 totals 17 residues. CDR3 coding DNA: TGTGCCAGCAGCGTCCGGGACAGGGGGCTTTCGGACACTGAAGCTTTCTTT. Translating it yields CASSVRDRGLSDTEAFF.